The clone carrying this T cell receptor beta chain was counted between two and nine times. The sample is drawn from a study of blood T cell repertoires in COVID-19. The wider study: The origin of the acute and convalescent COVID-19 samples was the United States, Italy and Spain. PBMCs, B-cell-depleted T cells, or T cells were the source of the cDNA or gDNA that made up the material.

Authors' data handling: Nucleated cell counts were estimated from reference gene primer amplification. Measured with immunoSEQ multiplex PCR; TCRdb has only the in-frame clones, and not every one. The DNA gave D and trimming, while V, J and clone size come from that table. The sample includes approximately 54,000 clones, about four fifths of them seen just once. CDR1 is MDHEN and CDR2 is SYDVKM in the germline V gene. The CDR3 runs 12 residues. The V gene lost 4 bases and the J gene lost 5 bases, with 8 bases spanning the gap. The sequenced sample was peripheral blood. This clonotype originated in a woman aged 55 to 70 with acute or convalescent COVID-19. The V call is TRBV28, the J call TRBJ1-2; D not resolved. CDR3 bases: TGTGCCAGCAGTTCGGGAGGGTATGGCTACACCTTC. This codes for CASSSGGYGYTF.